These 25 T cell receptor beta chains were all obtained from the same sample, sequenced in a study of T cell changes during pregnancy in multiple sclerosis. The data were produced by immunoSEQ multiplex PCR, yet TCRdb's version contains in-frame clones alone and is incomplete. The profile shows 100,000 or so clones, approximately 94% of them singletons. Sequencing was performed on peripheral blood, taken before pregnancy. Every receptor here comes from a female donor with multiple sclerosis, enrolled in a pregnancy study.

The gene calls are TRBV2 and TRBJ2-1, with 8 bases identical to TRBD2. V lost 4 bases and J lost 7; bases outside the gene matches: 6. The CDR3 is 14 amino acids. CDR1 is SNHLY and CDR2 is FYNNEI in the germline V gene. CDR3 sequence reads: CASSGLASWNEQFF. The CDR3 bases are TGTGCCAGCAGTGGACTAGCGTCGTGGAATGAGCAGTTCTTC.

The rearrangement links TRBV7-2 to TRBJ2-3; the D gene is possibly TRBD1 (5 bases). Germline lookup yields CDR1 SGHTA and CDR2 FQGNSA. This CDR3 region has 14 residues. V lost 1 base to trimming and J lost 5 bases, with 10 bases between them. CDR3 region: CASSLEGLGDTQYF. CDR3 sequence (DNA): TGTGCCAGCAGCTTAGAGGGGCTTGGAGATACGCAGTATTTT.

The J gene is TRBJ1-5, the V gene TRBV30, with 12 bases aligning to TRBD1. V dropped 3 bases and J dropped 10; count of bases not matched to a gene: 16. The CDR3 length is 17 residues. CDR1 and CDR2 from the germline V gene are GTSNPN and SVGIG (reference sequence). The DNA for the CDR3 is TGTGCCTGGAGCCTACCGGGACAGGGGGCGCCCCCACGCCCCCAGCATTTT. Translation gives CAWSLPGQGAPPRPQHF.

This chain joins TRBV2 and TRBJ1-5; maybe TRBD1 (5 bases). The CDR3 consists of 13 residues. Trimming pared 8 bases from V and 3 bases from J, leaving 11 bases between. Germline values: CDR1 SNHLY, CDR2 FYNNEI. The CDR3 DNA is TGTGCCAGCCTCCGACAGCCCAATCAGCCCCAGCATTTT. The encoded protein is CASLRQPNQPQHF.

The chain employs TRBV15 and TRBJ2-7; 7 bases match TRBD1. Trimming removed 1 base from V and 0 bases from J; junction bases left unmatched: 9. CDR3 length: 17 residues. Germline V gives CDR1 LNHNV, CDR2 YYDKDF (reference sequence). CDR3 sequence: CATSRVYRDSNSYEQYF. Written as DNA, the CDR3 is TGTGCCACCAGCAGAGTATACCGGGACAGTAACTCCTACGAGCAGTACTTC.

V is TRBV6-5 and J is TRBJ2-2; TRBD1 agrees at 10 bases. Germline V gene lookup returns CDR1 MNHEY and CDR2 SVGAGI. The CDR3 sequence is 16 residues long. V gave up 2 bases and J gave up 4 bases; unmatched junction bases: 4. This chain's CDR3 is CASSYLGQGTTGELFF. CDR3 DNA sequence: TGTGCCAGCAGTTACCTGGGACAGGGGACCACCGGGGAGCTGTTTTTT.

The chain couples TRBV5-1 to TRBJ1-4; 9 nucleotides line up with TRBD1. From germline, CDR1 is SGHRS and CDR2 YFSETQ. CDR3 length: 14 amino acids. The V gene end was trimmed by 2 bases and the J gene end by 7 bases; junction bases not matched to a gene: 3. This chain's CDR3 is CASSLQGAGEKLFF. CDR3 DNA sequence: TGCGCCAGCAGCTTACAGGGGGCCGGTGAAAAACTGTTTTTT.

The chain couples TRBV4-1 to TRBJ2-5; D might be TRBD1 (5 bases). V was pared by 5 bases and J by 5 bases, with 18 bases between. This CDR3 spans 15 amino acids. Looked up from germline, CDR1 is MGHRA and CDR2 is YSYEKL. The CDR3 DNA sequence: TGCGCCAGCAGCTTTCTTGAGACAGTGAAGGAGACCCAGTACTTC. This gives the protein CASSFLETVKETQYF.

With regard to this clone: The same CDR3 is also encoded by other DNA sequences in this sample. CDR3 sequence reads: CASSEGTGLYGYTF. DNA for the CDR3: TGTGCCAGCAGTGAAGGGACAGGGCTCTATGGCTACACCTTC. The chain couples TRBV6-1 to TRBJ1-2; 8 nucleotides match TRBD1. CDR3 length equals 14 residues. V gave up 1 base and J gave up 4 bases; unmatched junction bases: 2. The germline CDR1 and CDR2 sequences are MNHNS and SASEGT.

This chain joins TRBV7-9 and TRBJ2-1, with D hard to call. CDR3 size: 13 residues. V was clipped by 1 base and J by 12 bases, with 13 bases between them. Germline-derived CDR1 and CDR2 are SEHNR and FQNEAQ (reference sequence). The CDR3 loop reads CASSLVAFLGQFF. The DNA of the CDR3 is TGTGCCAGCAGCTTAGTGGCTTTCCTAGGGCAGTTCTTC. The full variable domain, in which reference TRBV7-9 and TRBJ2-1 provide the parts outside the CDR3, is DTGVSQNPRHKITKRGQNVTFRCDPISEHNRLYWYRQTLGQGPEFLTYFQNEAQLEKSRLLSDRFSAERPKGSFSTLEIQRTEQGDSAMYLCASSLVAFLGQFFGPGTRLTVL.

This clone was detected once. The rearrangement links TRBV9 to TRBJ2-5, with D perhaps matching TRBD2 (6 bases). The CDR3 spans 15 residues. Germline CDR1 SGDLS, CDR2 YYNGEE. Trimming took 4 bases from V and 6 from J, leaving 19 bases between them. The CDR3 coding sequence is TGTGCCAGCAGCCCCGTGAGCGGGTGGGAGAAGACCCAGTACTTC. This sequence encodes CASSPVSGWEKTQYF.

The V call is TRBV4-3, the J call TRBJ1-4, with unresolved D. Germline V gene lookup returns CDR1 LGHNA and CDR2 YSLEER. The CDR3 loop spans 15 amino acids. V was clipped by 4 bases and J by 3 bases, with 12 bases between them. The CDR3 loop reads CASSPRNLANEKLFF. The CDR3 DNA follows: TGCGCCAGCAGCCCTCGAAACTTGGCTAATGAAAAACTGTTTTTT.

The CDR3 region is CASSPRAGGGTDTQYF. The CDR3 region has the DNA TGTGCCAGCAGCCCCCGAGCGGGGGGGGGCACAGATACGCAGTATTTT. The chain has TRBV7-9 and TRBJ2-3; 10 nucleotides line up with TRBD2. The V gene's germline CDR1 is SEHNR and CDR2 FQNEAQ (reference sequence). Losses at the gene ends were 5 bases for V and 1 base for J; bases not matched to a gene: 6. This CDR3 has 16 amino acids.

The chain links TRBV11-2 to TRBJ1-2; 9 nucleotides agree with TRBD1. Looked up from germline, CDR1 is SGHAT and CDR2 is FQNNGV. The CDR3 length is 16 residues. J lost 5 bases, V lost 4 bases, and 11 bases had no gene match. The CDR3 DNA reads as TGTGCCAGCAGCTCCCGTTTGACAGGGGGGTCGTATGGCTACACCTTC. Protein sequence: CASSSRLTGGSYGYTF.

V gene TRBV25-1 combines with J gene TRBJ2-7; the match to TRBD2 covers 13 bases. The trim removed 3 bases at V and 4 bases at J, leaving 3 bases unmatched. Germline assignment: CDR1 MGHDK and CDR2 SYGVNS. The CDR3 is 15 amino acids. For the CDR3, the DNA is TGTGCCAGCAGTGACGGACTAGCGGGGGTTTACGAGCAGTACTTC. This sequence encodes CASSDGLAGVYEQYF.

The chain is built from TRBV5-1 and TRBJ2-7; tentative D call: TRBD2 (6 bases). This CDR3 contains 19 residues. The V gene's germline CDR1 is SGHRS and CDR2 YFSETQ. The V gene lost 5 bases and the J gene lost 3 bases, with 30 bases spanning the gap. CDR3 coding DNA: TGCGCCAGCAGGAAATACCCCCCCCAGGACGGGAGTTTATACTACGAGCAGTACTTC. Its protein is CASRKYPPQDGSLYYEQYF.

This sequence joins TRBV30 and TRBJ2-3; 11 bases agree with TRBD2. The V gene end was trimmed by 1 base and the J gene end by 5 bases; junction bases not matched to a gene: 8. Germline V gene data show CDR1 as GTSNPN and CDR2 as SVGIG (reference sequence). This CDR3 has 16 amino acids. Here the CDR3 DNA reads TGTGCCTGGAGTGAATCTAGCGGGAGGTCAGGAGATACGCAGTATTTT. This translates into CAWSESSGRSGDTQYF.

In DNA, the CDR3 is TGTGCCACCACACCCACAGCCTACAATGAGCAGTTCTTC. It specifies CATTPTAYNEQFF. The rearrangement links TRBV7-9 to TRBJ2-1; no firm D call. Trimming stripped 10 bases from V and 2 bases from J, with 12 bases between. Germline assignment: CDR1 SEHNR and CDR2 FQNEAQ (reference sequence). The CDR3 covers 13 residues.

The chain carries TRBV13 and TRBJ2-1; perhaps TRBD2 as D (5 bases). Germline V gene lookup returns CDR1 PRHDT and CDR2 FYEKMQ (reference sequence). The CDR3 spans 15 residues. V was trimmed by 5 bases and J by 9 bases, leaving 20 bases between them. CDR3 region: CASSPGPRTWGEQFF. CDR3 sequence (DNA): TGTGCCAGCAGCCCGGGCCCCAGGACTTGGGGTGAGCAGTTCTTC.

The genes are TRBV6-5 and TRBJ1-2; D possibly corresponds to TRBD1 (6 bases). The CDR3 contains 15 residues. V lost 5 bases, J lost 4 bases, and 17 bases lay in between. Germline loops: CDR1 MNHEY, CDR2 SVGAGI. This chain's CDR3 is CASSPYSGAAYGYTF. DNA for the CDR3: TGTGCCAGCAGTCCCTACTCAGGGGCGGCCTATGGCTACACCTTC.

J is TRBJ1-3 and V is TRBV6-5, with TRBD1 matching over 7 bases. This CDR3 comprises 16 residues. J lost 3 bases, V lost 1 base, and 6 bases had no gene match. Germline V lookup: CDR1 MNHEY, CDR2 SVGAGI. DNA for the CDR3: TGTGCCAGCAGTTACTTGGCAGGGGGACTTGGAAACACCATATATTTT. Its translation is CASSYLAGGLGNTIYF.

This chain connects TRBV5-6 to TRBJ2-2, with TRBD1 identical over 8 bases. The CDR3 has 15 amino acids. Unmatched junction bases numbered 8, after V lost 3 bases and J lost 7 bases. Germline V gene data show CDR1 as SGHDT and CDR2 as YYEEEE. CDR3 amino acids: CASSYAGGLGGELFF. CDR3 nucleotide sequence: TGTGCCAGCAGCTACGCAGGGGGCCTCGGCGGGGAGCTGTTTTTT.

V gene TRBV2 combines with J gene TRBJ2-1, with TRBD2 matching 10 bases. V was clipped by 3 bases and J by 8 bases; unmatched bases: 7. The CDR3 covers 15 residues. Germline CDR1 and CDR2: SNHLY and FYNNEI. In DNA form, the CDR3 reads TGTGCCAGCAGTGATTCCAGCGGGAGGGCTGATGAGCAGTTCTTC. Its protein product is CASSDSSGRADEQFF.

This chain uses TRBV30 with TRBJ2-7; 8 nucleotides agree with TRBD2. Germline CDR1 and CDR2: GTSNPN and SVGIG (reference sequence). This CDR3 is built from 14 residues. Germline trimming cut 5 bases from V and 6 bases from J; bases unmatched to any gene: 12. CDR3 sequence (DNA): TGTGCCTGGCGCGGGGGGACTAGGAGGTCCGAGCAGTACTTC. Its translation is CAWRGGTRRSEQYF.

This clone was observed a single time. The chain joins TRBV30 to TRBJ1-3; D remains ambiguous. The CDR3 has 14 residues. V was clipped by 1 base and J by 2 bases, with 9 bases between them. CDR1 and CDR2 from the germline V gene are GTSNPN and SVGIG (reference sequence). The CDR3: CAWSGPGPGNTIYF. CDR3 bases: TGTGCCTGGAGTGGCCCAGGTCCTGGAAACACCATATATTTT.